This TCR delta chain originates from a study of gamma-delta T cells after stem cell transplantation. This CDR3 spans 16 amino acids. Trimming removed 0 bases from V and 8 bases from J; junction bases left unmatched: 10. The V gene's germline CDR1 is GEAIGNYY and CDR2 EKD. TCRdb fed the RT-PCR reads into CATT to redo clone calling. The sample yields 950 to 1,500 delta-chain clones, under 2% seen once. The table lists this clone with a few counts. TCRdb pairs this DNA with a much larger clone's protein that differs at residue 11, likely a read error; the protein shown was translated from the DNA. Sequencing was performed on gamma-delta T cells. The origin of this receptor is a human donor. It is not recorded whose cells these are; they may come from a transplant donor. The chain links TRDV2 to TRDJ1, with 11 bases that match TRDD3. The CDR3 nucleotides read TGTGCCTGTGACACCGTGGTGGGGGATACGTCAAAGAAACTCATCTTT. Translation: CACDTVVGDTSKKLIF.